The clone carrying this T cell receptor (beta chain) was detected many times. Its specificity is unknown. These data belong to a study of T-cell reconstitution after alpha-beta-depleted transplantation in children. Construction of the TCRbeta library involved unique molecular identifiers. TCRdb re-called the PCR reads with MiXCR, one entry per CDR3 protein. The sample contains several thousand distinct CDR3 sequences, approximately 5.1% of which appear only once. Findings and caveats of the study: Diversity and T-cell counts at one year after transplant derived mostly from new T cells.

This specimen consisted of PBMCs, mostly from graft donor cells, obtained 180 days after TCRalphabeta/CD19-depleted stem cell transplant. This clonotype was sampled from a child less than two years old who had a stem cell transplant for acute myeloid leukemia, so the T cells may come from the graft donor.

CDR3 amino acids: CATSRAPGQGRNEQFF. CDR3 nucleotide sequence: TGTGCCACCAGCAGAGCCCCGGGACAGGGTAGGAATGAGCAGTTCTTC. The chain recombines TRBV15 with TRBJ2-1; 9 positions match TRBD1. CDR1 is LNHNV, CDR2 YYDKDF, per germline (reference sequence). The V and J ends lost 1 base and 7 bases, in that order; junction bases with no gene match: 8. The CDR3 spans 16 residues.